The present entry profiles one T cell receptor beta chain with its context. Assay: immunoSEQ multiplex PCR; the TCRdb copy retains only in-frame clones and omits some. The profile shows some 31,000 clones, roughly 90% of them singletons. Specified treatment: randomized to nivolumab then ipilimumab (arm A) or the reverse (arm B). CDR1 and CDR2 (germline): SGHDT, YYEEEE. The V end was cut by 0 bases, the J end by 7 bases, with 17 bases between. The CDR3 loop spans 15 amino acids. These data come from a study of sequential checkpoint blockade in melanoma. The sample consisted of CD8+ T cells sorted from blood (inferred from file names), taken from a patient given nivolumab and ipilimumab in sequence. The rearrangement links TRBV5-6 to TRBJ2-7, with a tentative D call TRBD2 (5 bases). This receptor was taken from a human donor with melanoma. The CDR3 DNA sequence: TGTGCCAGCAGCTTGGGGGCGGCAGCGGTGGATGAGCAGTACTTC. Translating it yields CASSLGAAAVDEQYF.